The source of this T cell receptor beta chain is a study of vaccination and CD4 T cells after COVID-19. About the research overall: Convalescents were six males and four females, two of them Hispanic. Two doses of either BNT162b2 or mRNA-1273 vaccine went to participants.

V was trimmed by 3 bases and J by 0 bases, leaving 9 bases between them. Per the germline V gene, CDR1 is DFQATT and CDR2 is SNEGSKA (reference sequence). The CDR3 spans 13 residues. In its sample, this clonotype was seen a few times. Its antigen is not identified. Sequencing of the DNA from cultured CD4+ T cells was carried out with the Oncomine TCR Beta short-read assay. TCRdb passed the PCR reads through MiXCR, listing each CDR3 protein once. The sample contains 20,000 to 30,000 distinct CDR3 sequences, 62% of which appear only once. As to treatment: roughly 10-day PBMC culture with coronavirus spike peptide pools or control peptides (ViraFEST assay).

V is TRBV20-1 and J is TRBJ2-7; the D is unclear. This clonotype originated in a human donor who had recovered from COVID-19. The sample was CD4+ T cells from blood, cultured in vitro. The CDR3 coding sequence is TGCAGTGCTAGTCTGATTAACTCCTACGAGCAGTACTTC. This codes for CSASLINSYEQYF.